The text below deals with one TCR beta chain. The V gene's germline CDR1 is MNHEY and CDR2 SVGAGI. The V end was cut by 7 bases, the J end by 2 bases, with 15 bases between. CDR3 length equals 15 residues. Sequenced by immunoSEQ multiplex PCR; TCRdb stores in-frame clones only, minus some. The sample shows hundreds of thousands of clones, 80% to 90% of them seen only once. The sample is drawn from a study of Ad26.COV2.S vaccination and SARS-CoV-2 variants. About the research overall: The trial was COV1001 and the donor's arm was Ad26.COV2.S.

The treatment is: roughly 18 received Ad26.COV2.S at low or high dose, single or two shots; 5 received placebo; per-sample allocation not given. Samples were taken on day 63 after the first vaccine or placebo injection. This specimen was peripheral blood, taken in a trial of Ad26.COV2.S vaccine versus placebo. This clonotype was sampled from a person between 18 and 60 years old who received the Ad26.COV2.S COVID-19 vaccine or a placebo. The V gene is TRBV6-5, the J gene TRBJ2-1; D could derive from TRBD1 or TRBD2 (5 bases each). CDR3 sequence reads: CASTIILGAYNEQFF. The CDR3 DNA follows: TGTGCCAGCACCATCATTTTGGGGGCCTACAATGAGCAGTTCTTC.